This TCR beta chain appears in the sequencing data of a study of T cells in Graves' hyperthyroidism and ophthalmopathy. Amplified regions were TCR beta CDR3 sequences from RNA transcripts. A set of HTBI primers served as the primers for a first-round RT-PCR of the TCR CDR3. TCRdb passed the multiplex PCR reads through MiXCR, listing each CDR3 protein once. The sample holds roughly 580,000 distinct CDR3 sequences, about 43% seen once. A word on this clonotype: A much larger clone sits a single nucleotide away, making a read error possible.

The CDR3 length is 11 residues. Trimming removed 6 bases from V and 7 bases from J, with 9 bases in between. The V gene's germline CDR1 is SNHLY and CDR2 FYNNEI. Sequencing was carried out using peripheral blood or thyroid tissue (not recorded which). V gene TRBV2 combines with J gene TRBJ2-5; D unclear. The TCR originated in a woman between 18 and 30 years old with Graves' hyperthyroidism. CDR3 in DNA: TGTGCCAGCAGAGTGACCCGGACCCAGTACTTC. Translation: CASRVTRTQYF.